This entry lists 18 T cell receptor beta chains sequenced from one sample in a study of T cell repertoires in cytomegalovirus infection (dated 2019 in TCRdb). The run used an Illumina HiSeq 1500. TCRdb reprocessing: public reads trimmed at Q25 with fastp, clones called with MiXCR, in-frame beta chains kept. A single entry per CDR3 protein holds the most common genes and DNA from its merged rows. The sample has some 400,000 distinct CDR3 sequences on record, approximately 30% of them singletons. The biggest ten clones account for 12% to 15% of the sample. What was sequenced was PBMCs. All receptors come from a human donor in good health (CMV status not recorded). Some clones in this sample may be carry-over from other donors' samples.

The chain uses TRBV6-5 and TRBJ1-2, with TRBD1 matching 7 bases. Germline loops: CDR1 MNHEY, CDR2 SVGAGI. The trim removed 4 bases at V and 8 bases at J, leaving 22 bases unmatched. The CDR3 has 18 amino acids. As DNA, the CDR3 is TGTGCCAGCAGTTCTCTACTAACAGGGGAAGTCAGGTCGGGAGGCTACACCTTC. It codes for CASSSLLTGEVRSGGYTF.

This clonotype was counted ten times or more. The chain employs TRBV7-2 and TRBJ2-6, with D tentatively TRBD1 or TRBD2 (5 bases each). The V gene lost 3 bases and the J gene lost 4 bases, with 10 bases spanning the gap. Germline CDR1 and CDR2: SGHTA and FQGNSA. CDR3 length: 15 amino acids. The DNA of the CDR3 is TGTGCCAGCAGCTTGGGGGTTTCGGGGGCCAACGTCCTGACTTTC. Translation: CASSLGVSGANVLTF. Full variable domain (missing parts from reference TRBV7-2 and TRBJ2-6): GAGVSQSPSNKVTEKGKDVELRCDPISGHTALYWYRQSLGQGLEFLIYFQGNSAPDKSGLPSDRFSAERTGGSVSTLTIQRTQQEDSAVYLCASSLGVSGANVLTFGAGSRLTVL.

The chain joins TRBV20-1 to TRBJ2-7, with 9 bases fitting TRBD1. Per the germline V gene, CDR1 is DFQATT and CDR2 is SNEGSKA (reference sequence). The CDR3 runs to 14 residues. Trimming at V came to 5 bases and at J to 4 bases, leaving 9 bases not matched to a gene. As DNA, the CDR3 is TGCAGTGCTTCTCCGGGACAGGGATCGTACGAGCAGTACTTC. Encoded protein: CSASPGQGSYEQYF.

This clonotype came up a few times. The V gene is TRBV4-2, the J gene TRBJ1-2; TRBD1 matches at 7 bases. The CDR3 loop spans 15 amino acids. The junction had 6 bases not matched to a gene; V was cut back by 0 bases and J by 5 bases. Germline assignment: CDR1 LGHNA and CDR2 YNFKEQ. CDR3: CASSQEGQEAYGYTF. Here the CDR3 DNA reads TGTGCCAGCAGCCAAGAAGGACAGGAAGCGTATGGCTACACCTTC.

This clonotype was observed a few times. The V and J genes are TRBV12-3 or TRBV12-4 and TRBJ1-2, with unresolved D. The CDR3 spans 14 residues. V lost 3 bases and J 5 bases, leaving 13 bases between the germline ends. The DNA of the CDR3 is TGTGCCAGCAGTTTGTCAGGACGCAGTTATGGCTACACCTTC. Its translation: CASSLSGRSYGYTF.

The sample holds a few counts of this clonotype. The rearrangement joins TRBV7-9 to TRBJ1-1; the match to TRBD1 covers 7 bases. Germline loops: CDR1 SEHNR, CDR2 FQNEAQ (reference sequence). With V trimmed by 2 bases and J by 6 bases, 6 bases remained unmatched. This CDR3 has 14 amino acids. This chain's CDR3 is CASSLRTGVSEAFF. The CDR3 DNA follows: TGTGCCAGCAGCTTAAGAACAGGGGTATCTGAAGCTTTCTTT.

The chain recombines TRBV18 with TRBJ2-7, with D possibly matching TRBD1 (5 bases). V was cut by 6 bases and J by 2 bases, with 23 bases left in between. This CDR3 is built from 17 residues. Germline CDR1 and CDR2: KGHSH and LQKENI. The CDR3 loop is CASSPPLAVDSAYEQYF. DNA for the CDR3: TGTGCCAGCTCTCCCCCGTTGGCTGTTGACAGCGCCTACGAGCAGTACTTC.

The chain links TRBV7-2 to TRBJ2-3, with D hard to call. Germline CDR1 SGHTA, CDR2 FQGNSA. V lost 8 bases and J lost 0, with 18 bases in between. The CDR3 covers 16 residues. For the CDR3, the DNA is TGTGCCAGCCGCCGCAGAGTTTTCCCTAGCACAGATACGCAGTATTTT. It translates to CASRRRVFPSTDTQYF.

This clonotype was detected ten times or more. The V gene is TRBV7-2, the J gene TRBJ1-5; D gene unclear. With 1 base removed from V and 0 bases from J, the gap between germline ends came to 10 bases. The CDR3 contains 16 residues. In germline, CDR1 is SGHTA, CDR2 FQGNSA. The CDR3, as DNA: TGTGCCAGCAGCTTAGAAGACTGGTATAGCAATCAGCCCCAGCATTTT. It specifies CASSLEDWYSNQPQHF.

This clonotype was found a few times. The chain recombines TRBV6-5 with TRBJ2-7; the match to TRBD2 covers 8 bases. V dropped 7 bases and J dropped 3; count of bases not matched to a gene: 11. Per germline, CDR1 MNHEY and CDR2 SVGAGI. This CDR3 contains 15 residues. DNA of the CDR3: TGTGCCAGCACTCCCTCCGGGGGGGGGTTCTACGAGCAGTACTTC. It yields the protein CASTPSGGGFYEQYF.

The V and J genes are TRBV20-1 and TRBJ2-4; D gene ambiguous. V lost 4 bases, J lost 8 bases, and 9 bases lay in between. The CDR3 loop spans 11 amino acids. Germline CDR1 is DFQATT and CDR2 is SNEGSKA (reference sequence). CDR3 amino acids: CSATPRDIQYF. CDR3 nucleotide sequence: TGCAGTGCTACCCCTAGGGACATTCAGTACTTC.

This clonotype showed up just a few times. Here the CDR3 DNA reads TGTGCCAGCAGCAACCGTATAGGACTAGCGGGGGACGAGCAGTACTTC. Amino acid sequence: CASSNRIGLAGDEQYF. The rearrangement joins TRBV7-9 to TRBJ2-7; 13 nucleotides agree with TRBD2. The CDR3 runs to 16 residues. The germline gives CDR1 SEHNR, CDR2 FQNEAQ (reference sequence). With 5 bases clipped from V and 5 bases from J, the junction kept 9 bases outside the gene matches.

This sequence joins TRBV2 and TRBJ1-6; a weak D match, TRBD1 (5 bases). The CDR3 has 13 amino acids. V was clipped by 4 bases and J by 12 bases, with 13 bases between them. From germline, CDR1 is SNHLY and CDR2 FYNNEI. In nucleotides, the CDR3 is TGTGCCAGCAGTGGGACACCGAACCGACCCCTCCACTTT. Its protein is CASSGTPNRPLHF.

The chain joins TRBV4-1 to TRBJ2-7; 7 positions match TRBD2. Germline V gives CDR1 MGHRA, CDR2 YSYEKL. The CDR3 sequence is 16 residues long. The trim removed 0 bases at V and 2 bases at J, leaving 7 bases unmatched. CDR3 DNA sequence: TGCGCCAGCAGCCAAGATCTCGGCGGGGGAGCCTACGAGCAGTACTTC. Its protein is CASSQDLGGGAYEQYF.

This clonotype was detected a few times. This chain uses TRBV2 with TRBJ2-3, with 10 bases that match TRBD2. With 8 bases clipped from V and 2 bases from J, the junction kept 10 bases outside the gene matches. From germline, CDR1 is SNHLY and CDR2 FYNNEI. The CDR3 is made up of 16 amino acids. The DNA for the CDR3 is TGTGCCAGCGATTTGGCTAGCGGGGGATCCACAGATACGCAGTATTTT. Translated: CASDLASGGSTDTQYF.

This clonotype came up many times. The chain is built from TRBV7-2 and TRBJ2-2; possible D gene TRBD2, 5 bases. The CDR3 runs to 15 residues. Germline V CDR1 and CDR2: SGHTA, FQGNSA. The V end was cut by 1 base, the J end by 2 bases, with 8 bases between. This chain's CDR3 is CASSLVRLNTGELFF. The CDR3 bases are TGTGCCAGCAGCTTAGTACGACTAAACACCGGGGAGCTGTTTTTT.

This chain connects TRBV6-1 to TRBJ2-7; D is ambiguous. Germline lookup yields CDR1 MNHNS and CDR2 SASEGT. The CDR3 runs to 13 residues. Trimming removed 2 bases from V and 4 bases from J, with 9 bases in between. Here the CDR3 DNA reads TGTGCCAGCAGTGAACAGGAGTGGTACGAGCAGTACTTC. Residues: CASSEQEWYEQYF.

The chain employs TRBV7-9 and TRBJ2-2; D assignment may be TRBD1 or TRBD2 (5 bases each). The length of the CDR3 is 15 residues. Trimming took 7 bases from V and 5 from J, leaving 17 bases between them. Germline CDR1 SEHNR, CDR2 FQNEAQ (reference sequence). The CDR3 nucleotides read TGTGCCAGCACCTCCGGGGCCCGAACGACCGGGGAGCTGTTTTTT. Its protein is CASTSGARTTGELFF.